This is a list of T cell receptor beta chains from one sample in a study of T cells in Graves' hyperthyroidism and ophthalmopathy. TCRdb re-called the multiplex PCR reads through MiXCR, storing one row per CDR3 protein. The sample lists under 250,000 distinct CDR3 sequences; around 24% were seen once. The sample taken for sequencing was blood. The receptors were gathered from a woman between 40 and 50 years old with Graves' ophthalmopathy. Both conserved end residues are trimmed from each CDR3. Each record gives: V gene, J gene, clone size, CDR3 protein. A row's size may be missing; if present it is once, few, many or a size class.

V gene: TRBV11-2
J gene: TRBJ2-7
clone size: many
CDR3 protein: ASSLDSIASGRTYANYEQY

V gene: TRBV20-1
J gene: TRBJ1-1
clone size: many
CDR3 protein: SARGQDGAF

V gene: TRBV2
J gene: TRBJ2-7
clone size: many
CDR3 protein: ASRFRDRGYEQY

V gene: TRBV7-9
J gene: TRBJ2-7
clone size: many
CDR3 protein: ASSLAGYYEQY

V gene: TRBV6-1
J gene: TRBJ1-2
clone size: NA
CDR3 protein: ASSEAGTANYGYT

V gene: TRBV4-2
J gene: TRBJ1-2
clone size: many
CDR3 protein: ASSQDQGLYGYT

V gene: TRBV24-1
J gene: TRBJ2-7
clone size: many
CDR3 protein: ATSDTSGRRPYEQY

V gene: TRBV4-1
J gene: TRBJ2-5
clone size: few
CDR3 protein: ASRKPGGGETQY

V gene: TRBV12-3/TRBV12-4
J gene: TRBJ1-2
clone size: NA
CDR3 protein: ASSVPGSKSGYT

V gene: TRBV7-9
J gene: TRBJ2-7
clone size: many
CDR3 protein: ASSQDRQQQY

V gene: TRBV18
J gene: TRBJ2-7
clone size: many
CDR3 protein: ASSLQEAYEQY

V gene: TRBV24-1
J gene: TRBJ2-5
clone size: NA
CDR3 protein: ATSGAGHADRETQY

V gene: TRBV30
J gene: TRBJ1-2
clone size: NA
CDR3 protein: AARTANYGYT

V gene: TRBV6-5
J gene: TRBJ2-2
clone size: many
CDR3 protein: ASSYWGGQTGELF

V gene: TRBV6-5
J gene: TRBJ2-7
clone size: NA
CDR3 protein: ASSLPGLAGVYEQY

V gene: TRBV4-2
J gene: TRBJ2-5
clone size: many
CDR3 protein: ASSQERGRVETQY

V gene: TRBV6-5
J gene: TRBJ1-5
clone size: many
CDR3 protein: ASSYSGGESNQPQH

V gene: TRBV28
J gene: TRBJ2-4
clone size: many
CDR3 protein: ASRMTEQGAKNIQY

V gene: TRBV28
J gene: TRBJ2-7
clone size: many
CDR3 protein: ASSTRTSGAYEQY

V gene: TRBV6-1
J gene: TRBJ2-2
clone size: few
CDR3 protein: ASSTSQPNTGELF

V gene: TRBV28
J gene: TRBJ1-3
clone size: many
CDR3 protein: ASSLPGISGNTIY

V gene: TRBV6-1
J gene: TRBJ1-1
clone size: NA
CDR3 protein: ASSVWGRGVNTEAF

V gene: TRBV28
J gene: TRBJ2-2
clone size: many
CDR3 protein: ASSVADYTTGELF

V gene: TRBV19
J gene: TRBJ2-7
clone size: many
CDR3 protein: ASRPTGTGYEQY

V gene: TRBV20-1
J gene: TRBJ1-5
clone size: many
CDR3 protein: SAREGGNNQPQH

V gene: TRBV2
J gene: TRBJ2-2
clone size: many
CDR3 protein: ASSQQGAGGELF

V gene: TRBV30
J gene: TRBJ1-1
clone size: NA
CDR3 protein: AGGVGPQAF

V gene: TRBV19
J gene: TRBJ1-1
clone size: many
CDR3 protein: ASSIGGVNTEAF

V gene: TRBV11-2
J gene: TRBJ2-7
clone size: many
CDR3 protein: ASSPNPGLGYEQY

V gene: TRBV24-1
J gene: TRBJ2-5
clone size: many
CDR3 protein: ATSDHPTGAQETQY

V gene: TRBV27
J gene: TRBJ1-3
clone size: once
CDR3 protein: ASNWASSGNTIY

V gene: TRBV4-1
J gene: TRBJ2-7
clone size: many
CDR3 protein: ASSQGTTGRHEQY

V gene: TRBV6-5
J gene: TRBJ2-7
clone size: NA
CDR3 protein: ASSYHPTQAYEQY

V gene: TRBV6-2/TRBV6-3
J gene: TRBJ2-7
clone size: many
CDR3 protein: ASSYSQRRLGPTGHEQY

V gene: TRBV27
J gene: TRBJ2-1
clone size: many
CDR3 protein: ASSSGTSGRIEQF

V gene: TRBV9
J gene: TRBJ2-7
clone size: many
CDR3 protein: ASSEGDARVYEQY

V gene: TRBV29-1
J gene: TRBJ2-7
clone size: many
CDR3 protein: SVEGQYYEQY

V gene: TRBV27
J gene: TRBJ1-2
clone size: many
CDR3 protein: ASKIGGGGYGYT

V gene: TRBV5-1
J gene: TRBJ1-5
clone size: many
CDR3 protein: ASSLAPNQPQH